This TCR beta chain was documented in a study of blood T cell repertoires in COVID-19 (dated by TCRdb to 2018 to 2020). Some background on the complete study: Collaborator samples came from the United States, Italy and Spain and covered acute and convalescent phases of COVID-19. Samples came from the ongoing ImmuneRACE study (first 160 participants) plus 1,254 subjects from 6 global collaborators. A freely available public database, intended as a resource for researchers studying the immune response to SARS-CoV-2, is where the repertoires were released. Deeply sampled blood TCRbeta repertoires from subjects exposed to, actively infected with, or recovered from COVID-19 were included in the dataset. HLA class I and class II types, where available, came from metadata supplied by the sample provider rather than from assay-based typing. The sample metadata nearly always contained a de-identified subject ID, COVID-19 status, age in years and sex. The material from the prospective study consisted of cDNA or gDNA derived from T cells, B-cell-depleted T cells, or PBMCs.

Participants in the prospective study were enrolled through a virtual design, were aged about 18 to 90 years, and lived in 20 to 30 United States geographic areas. To assign participants to cohorts, the prospective study relied on clinical history that participants themselves reported in a screening survey and a study questionnaire. ImmuneRACE Cohort 3 recovered participants were defined by two consecutive negative NP/OP PCR tests, healthcare professional clearance, or symptom resolution. Each participant in the prospective study had whole blood, serum and a nasopharyngeal or oropharyngeal swab collected by mobile phlebotomists. Additional blood draws and questionnaires over an approximately 2-month period could optionally be provided by prospective study participants. Prospective study blood samples were shipped either frozen or at room temperature before DNA extraction. Remarks on this clone: Its antigen is unknown. Base qualities were left out, and no much larger clone turns up one base away.

TCRbeta CDR3 regions were amplified from genomic DNA using the immunoSEQ Assay, a bias-controlled multiplex PCR. Per the source publication's procedure: The number of nucleated cells in each sample was estimated from the amplification of reference gene primers within the assay. To quantify the absolute abundance of each unique TCRbeta CDR3 rearrangement, sequence reads were collapsed and filtered. Productive Simpson clonality was computed per sample as the square root of Simpson's diversity index over productive rearrangements. Imported from immuneACCESS, the table was reduced by TCRdb to in-frame sequences with V and J called. These copies leave out some clones; in studies compared against another copy, an unresolved V gene accounts for under half, and the cause of the remainder is not known. For V, J and clone size, that table is used; D and trimming come from the DNA. The sample table contains a few hundred thousand clones; only one count was recorded for around nine tenths of them. Together, the top ten hold 10% of the sample.

CDR1 and CDR2 are read off the germline V gene as MDHEN and SYDVKM. The CDR3 holds 14 amino acids from the cysteine to the phenylalanine. The only DNA kept is the CDR3, 42 bases in frame from the first base. Between the V and J ends, shortened by 10 bases and 4 bases respectively, the junction contains 19 bases. Paper-wide results and their limitations: Clinical and demographic metadata were provided uncurated, with the amount varying by source and participant.

The V and J genes are TRBV28 and TRBJ1-1, with a weak D call of TRBD1 (6 bases match). This TCR derives from a woman in her fifties or sixties who had recovered from COVID-19. Sequenced input: PBMCs or T cells enriched from blood (not recorded which). The DNA sequence is TGTGCCACCACCTGGGGGGGCCTGACCACTGAAGCTTTCTTT. Its amino acids are CATTWGGLTTEAFF.